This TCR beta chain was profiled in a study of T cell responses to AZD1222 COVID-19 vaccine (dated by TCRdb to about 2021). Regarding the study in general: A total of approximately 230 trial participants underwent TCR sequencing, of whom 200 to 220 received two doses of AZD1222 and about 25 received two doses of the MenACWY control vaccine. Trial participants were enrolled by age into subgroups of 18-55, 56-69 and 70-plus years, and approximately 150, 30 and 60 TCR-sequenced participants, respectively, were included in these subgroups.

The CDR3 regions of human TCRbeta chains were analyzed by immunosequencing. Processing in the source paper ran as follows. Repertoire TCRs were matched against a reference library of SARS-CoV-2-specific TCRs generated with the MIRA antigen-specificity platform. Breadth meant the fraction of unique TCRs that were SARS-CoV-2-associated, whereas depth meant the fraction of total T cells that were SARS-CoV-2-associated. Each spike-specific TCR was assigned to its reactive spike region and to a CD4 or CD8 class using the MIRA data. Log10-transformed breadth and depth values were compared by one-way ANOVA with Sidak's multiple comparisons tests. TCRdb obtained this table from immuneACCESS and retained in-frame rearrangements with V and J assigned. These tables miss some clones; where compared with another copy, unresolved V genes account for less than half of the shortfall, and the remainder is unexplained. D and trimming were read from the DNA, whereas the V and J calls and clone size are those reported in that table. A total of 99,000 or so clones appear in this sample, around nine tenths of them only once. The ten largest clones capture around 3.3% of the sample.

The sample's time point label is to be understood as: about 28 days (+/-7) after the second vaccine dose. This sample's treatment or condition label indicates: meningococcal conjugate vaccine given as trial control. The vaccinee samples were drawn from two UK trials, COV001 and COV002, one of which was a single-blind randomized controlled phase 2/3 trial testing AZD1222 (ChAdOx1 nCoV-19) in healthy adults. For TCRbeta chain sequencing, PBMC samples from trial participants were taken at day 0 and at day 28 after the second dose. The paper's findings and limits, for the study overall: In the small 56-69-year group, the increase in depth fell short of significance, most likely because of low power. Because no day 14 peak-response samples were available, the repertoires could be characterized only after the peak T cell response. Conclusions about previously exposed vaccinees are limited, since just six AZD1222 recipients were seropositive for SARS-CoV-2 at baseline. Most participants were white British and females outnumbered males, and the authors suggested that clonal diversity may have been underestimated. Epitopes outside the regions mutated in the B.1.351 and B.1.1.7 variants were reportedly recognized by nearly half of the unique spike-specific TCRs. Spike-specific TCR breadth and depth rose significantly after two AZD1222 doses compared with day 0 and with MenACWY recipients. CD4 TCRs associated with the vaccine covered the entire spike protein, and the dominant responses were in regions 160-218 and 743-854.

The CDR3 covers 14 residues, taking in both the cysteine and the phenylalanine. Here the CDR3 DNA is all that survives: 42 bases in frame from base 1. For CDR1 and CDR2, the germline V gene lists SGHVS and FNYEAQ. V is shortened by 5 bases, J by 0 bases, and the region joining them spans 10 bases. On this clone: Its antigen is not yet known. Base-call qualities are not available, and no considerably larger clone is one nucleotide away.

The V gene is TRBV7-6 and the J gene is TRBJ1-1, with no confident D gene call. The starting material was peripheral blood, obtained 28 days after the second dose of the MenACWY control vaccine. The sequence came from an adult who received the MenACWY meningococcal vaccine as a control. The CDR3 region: CASSPPFMNTEAFF. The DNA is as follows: TGTGCCAGCAGCCCGCCGTTCATGAACACTGAAGCTTTCTTT.